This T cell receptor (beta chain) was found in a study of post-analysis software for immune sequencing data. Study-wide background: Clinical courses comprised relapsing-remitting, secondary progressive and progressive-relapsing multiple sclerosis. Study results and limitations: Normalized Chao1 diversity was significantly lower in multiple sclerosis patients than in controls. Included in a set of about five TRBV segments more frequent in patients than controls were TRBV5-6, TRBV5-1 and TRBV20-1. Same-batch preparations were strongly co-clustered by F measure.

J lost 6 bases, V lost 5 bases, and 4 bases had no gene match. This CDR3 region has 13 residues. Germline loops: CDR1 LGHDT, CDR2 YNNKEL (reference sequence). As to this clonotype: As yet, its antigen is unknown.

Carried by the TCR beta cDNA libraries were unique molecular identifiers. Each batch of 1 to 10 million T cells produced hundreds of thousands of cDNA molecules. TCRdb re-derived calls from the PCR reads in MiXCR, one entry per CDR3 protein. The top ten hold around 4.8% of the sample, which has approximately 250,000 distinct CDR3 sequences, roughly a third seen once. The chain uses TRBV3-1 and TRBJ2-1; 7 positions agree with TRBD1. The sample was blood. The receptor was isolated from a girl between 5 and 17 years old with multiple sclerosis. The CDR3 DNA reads TGTGCCAGCAGCAAAGGGGGCAGCAATGAGCAGTTCTTC. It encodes CASSKGGSNEQFF.